A selection of T cell receptor beta chains follows, all from one sample in a study of CD8+ T cells in alopecia areata. Produced via immunoSEQ multiplex PCR; TCRdb's table is partial and in-frame only. The sample consists of around 4,100 clones, more than 55% of them appearing once. Sample: skin, taken at week 24, from a patient treated with tofacitinib. The receptors here all came from a human donor with alopecia areata. CDR3s include the opening cysteine and the closing phenylalanine or tryptophan.

TRBV4-3	15	CASSPSTPSGGTQYF
TRBV27	16	CASSLSTGSRNSPLHF
TRBV11-2	15	CASSLLGARGYGYTF
TRBV7-2	14	CASSPEAGGYEQYF
TRBV25-1	16	CASSEYWAGVGETQYF
TRBV28	19	CASGSQIRMVAGVLDTQYF
TRBV11-2	15	CASSTQGGRQETQYF
TRBV7-9	16	CASSLRAATRTGEQYF
TRBV29-1	11	CSVEVRYEQYF
TRBV6-5	15	CASRPYNRVQETQYF
TRBV4-3	16	CASSQDYRPSEGELFF
TRBV4-1	16	CASSQVSGTPPYEQYF
TRBV23-1	14	CASIRDRNTGELFF
TRBV5-4	11	CASSSRDGYTF
TRBV5-4	15	CASSPPRGNTGELFF
TRBV25-1	15	CASRESGTGGGKLFF
TRBV25-1	15	CASSEERGRGETQYF
TRBV5-1	15	CASSLLRGGPYEQYF
TRBV7-4	15	CASSLNPGRGYGYTF
TRBV15	18	CATSRDLRLGESTDTQYF
TRBV4-3	18	CASSQGPGMQELNYGYTF
TRBV7-9	19	CASSLELGARTREYNEQFF
TRBV18	13	CASSPGISYEQYF
TRBV6-1	14	CASELATSSYEQYF
TRBV5-8	15	CASSLALTGVYGYTF
TRBV29-1	14	CSVGAGGLTDTQYF
TRBV7-6	11	CASSRSGEAFF
TRBV7-9	16	CASSPGWGQRADTQYF
TRBV18	12	CASSPETETQYF
TRBV27	15	CASSLSAGGPGELFF
TRBV6-8	13	CASSYLDTGELFF
TRBV5-4	14	CASSVDRFDYGYTF
TRBV2	12	CASSVTESAQYF
TRBV7-9	13	CASSRQGYTEAFF
TRBV7-9	18	CASSRGPIGRGGIQPQHF
TRBV5-1	21	CASSFGSTGGLPPGRGGTQYF
TRBV29-1	14	CSVEGYPGTGELFF
TRBV5-1	15	CASSLLAGGQDEQFF
TRBV11-2	15	CASSMGDRGKDTQYF
TRBV5-6	16	CASSSTGTSRTDTQYF
TRBV2	13	CASSEVAQTGWYF
TRBV7-9	17	CASSWTTSGMVIIVQFF
TRBV4-3	15	CASSHGLAGAGELFF
TRBV10-3	17	CAISGQSRRGFTGELFF
TRBV5-6	15	CASSLNGGNTDTQYF
TRBV6-6	14	CASNHGGPSTEAFF
TRBV18	13	CASSPKTGDGYTF
TRBV7-2	16	CASSLVPPTRQAEQYF
TRBV19	13	CASLATGTGELFF
TRBV7-2	14	CASSPIRDRGGYTF
TRBV27	13	CASTRDGNSPLHF
TRBV6-5	15	CASSYPPGYGNEQFF